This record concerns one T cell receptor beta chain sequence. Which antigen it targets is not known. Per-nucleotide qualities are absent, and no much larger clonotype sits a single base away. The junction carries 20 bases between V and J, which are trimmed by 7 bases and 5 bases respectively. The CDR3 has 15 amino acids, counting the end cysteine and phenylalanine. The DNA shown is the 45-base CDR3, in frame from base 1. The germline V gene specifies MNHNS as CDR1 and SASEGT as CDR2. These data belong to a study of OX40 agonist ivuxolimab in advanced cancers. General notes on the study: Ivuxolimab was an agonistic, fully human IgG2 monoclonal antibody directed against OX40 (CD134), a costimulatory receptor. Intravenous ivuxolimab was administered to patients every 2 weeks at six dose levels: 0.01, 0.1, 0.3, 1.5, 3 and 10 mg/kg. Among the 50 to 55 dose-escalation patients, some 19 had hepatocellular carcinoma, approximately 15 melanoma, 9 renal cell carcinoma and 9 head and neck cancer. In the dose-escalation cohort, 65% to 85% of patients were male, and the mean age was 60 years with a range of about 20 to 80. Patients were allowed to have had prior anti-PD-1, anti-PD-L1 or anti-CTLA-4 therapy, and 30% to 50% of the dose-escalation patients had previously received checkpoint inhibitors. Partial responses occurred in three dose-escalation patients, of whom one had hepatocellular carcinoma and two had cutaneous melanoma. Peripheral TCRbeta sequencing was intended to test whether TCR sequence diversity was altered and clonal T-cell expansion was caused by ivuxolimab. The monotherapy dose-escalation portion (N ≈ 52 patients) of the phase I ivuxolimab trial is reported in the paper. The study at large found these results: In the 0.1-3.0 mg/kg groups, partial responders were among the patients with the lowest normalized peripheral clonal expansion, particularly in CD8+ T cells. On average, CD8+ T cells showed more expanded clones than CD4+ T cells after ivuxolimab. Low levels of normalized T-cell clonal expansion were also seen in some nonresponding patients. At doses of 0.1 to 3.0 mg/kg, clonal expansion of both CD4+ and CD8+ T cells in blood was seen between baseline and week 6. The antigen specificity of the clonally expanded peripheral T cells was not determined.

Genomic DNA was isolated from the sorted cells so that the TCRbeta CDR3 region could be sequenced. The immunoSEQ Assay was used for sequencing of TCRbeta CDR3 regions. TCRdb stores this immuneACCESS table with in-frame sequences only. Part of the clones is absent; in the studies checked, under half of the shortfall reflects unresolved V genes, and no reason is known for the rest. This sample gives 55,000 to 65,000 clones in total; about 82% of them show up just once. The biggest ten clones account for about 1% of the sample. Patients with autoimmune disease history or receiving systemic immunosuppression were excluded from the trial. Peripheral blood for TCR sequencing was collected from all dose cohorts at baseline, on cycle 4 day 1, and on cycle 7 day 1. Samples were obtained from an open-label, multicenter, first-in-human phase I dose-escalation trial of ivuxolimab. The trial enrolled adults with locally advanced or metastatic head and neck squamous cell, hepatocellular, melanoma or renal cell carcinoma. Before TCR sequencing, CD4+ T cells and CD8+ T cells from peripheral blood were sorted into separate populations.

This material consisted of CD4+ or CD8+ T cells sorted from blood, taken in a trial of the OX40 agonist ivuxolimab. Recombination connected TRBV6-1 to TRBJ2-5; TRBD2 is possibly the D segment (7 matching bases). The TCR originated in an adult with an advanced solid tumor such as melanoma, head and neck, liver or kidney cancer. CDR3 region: CASILGGARSETQYF. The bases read TGTGCCAGCATCCTGGGGGGGGCACGGTCGGAGACCCAGTACTTC.